The rows below give T cell receptor beta chains drawn from one sample of a study of blood T cell repertoires in COVID-19. Using immunoSEQ multiplex PCR, the repertoire was profiled, and TCRdb retains in-frame clones only, with some absent. The profile shows over 25,000 clones, about four fifths of them singletons. The specimen sequenced was peripheral blood. The receptors stem from a woman of 80 years or more with acute or convalescent COVID-19. CDR3s include the opening cysteine and the closing phenylalanine or tryptophan. A D gene is named only where the DNA matches it firmly. Size is omitted from some rows. Given values are once, few, many or a class for expanded clones.

TRBJ2-6	-	TRBV21-1	19	once	CASKSGYEGPNSGANVLTF	TGTGCCAGCAAAAGCGGGTACGAGGGCCCGAACTCTGGGGCCAACGTCCTGACTTTC
TRBJ1-6	-	TRBV18	16	-	CASSRTGLPTDSPLHF	TGTGCCAGCTCACGAACGGGACTCCCAACGGATTCACCCCTCCACTTT
TRBJ2-7	TRBD1	TRBV7-8	15	-	CASSVKGQGVGEQYF	TGTGCCAGCAGCGTTAAGGGACAGGGGGTCGGCGAGCAGTACTTC
TRBJ1-1	TRBD1	TRBV6-5	14	-	CASSLQDRDTEAFF	TGTGCCAGCAGTCTCCAGGACAGGGACACTGAAGCTTTCTTT
TRBJ1-4	-	TRBV10-3	16	-	CAISESHHAANEKLFF	TGTGCCATCAGTGAGTCCCACCACGCGGCTAATGAAAAACTGTTTTTT
TRBJ2-3	TRBD1	TRBV10-1	14	-	CASSEWTGADTQYF	TGCGCCAGCAGTGAGTGGACAGGGGCAGATACGCAGTATTTT
TRBJ1-1	-	TRBV4-1	16	-	CASSTSLGQSNTEAFF	TGCGCCAGCAGCACCTCTTTAGGACAGTCGAACACTGAAGCTTTCTTT
TRBJ1-1	-	TRBV11-2	15	-	CASSTQTRGKTEAFF	TGTGCCAGCAGCACCCAAACCCGGGGTAAAACTGAAGCTTTCTTT
TRBJ1-1	TRBD1	TRBV29-1	15	-	CSVYDRGGEDTEAFF	TGCAGCGTTTATGACAGGGGAGGCGAGGACACTGAAGCTTTCTTT
TRBJ2-3	-	TRBV19	15	-	CASSLGRSSTDTQYF	TGTGCCAGTAGTCTTGGCAGGTCTAGCACAGATACGCAGTATTTT
TRBJ1-1	-	TRBV7-3	13	-	CASSLLGGLRAFF	TGTGCCAGCAGCCTCCTCGGGGGGTTACGGGCTTTCTTT
TRBJ1-2	-	TRBV10-3	12	-	CAIGGANYGYTF	TGTGCCATTGGGGGGGCGAACTATGGCTACACCTTC
TRBJ2-7	-	TRBV21-1	22	-	CASSKVLASRGTLAGAGYEQYF	TGTGCCAGCAGCAAAGTTCTGGCATCCAGGGGCACCCTAGCGGGAGCTGGCTACGAGCAGTACTTC
TRBJ2-5	TRBD1	TRBV4-1	15	-	CASSQSGTGMETQYF	TGCGCCAGCAGCCAATCTGGGACAGGGATGGAGACCCAGTACTTC
TRBJ2-7	TRBD1	TRBV14	16	-	CASSRNRQGPTYEQYF	TGTGCCAGCAGCCGGAACAGACAGGGTCCTACCTACGAGCAGTACTTC
TRBJ2-4	TRBD2	TRBV11-3	20	once	CASSPEGLAGADVTKNIQYF	TGTGCCAGCAGCCCAGAGGGATTGGCGGGAGCGGACGTAACCAAAAACATTCAGTACTTC
TRBJ1-2	TRBD1	TRBV28	13	-	CASSYGTGIGYTF	TGTGCCAGCAGCTACGGGACAGGGATAGGCTACACCTTC
TRBJ1-5	TRBD1	TRBV14	14	-	CASSRTGVGQPQHF	TGTGCCAGCAGCCGGACAGGGGTGGGTCAGCCCCAGCATTTT
TRBJ2-7	TRBD1	TRBV18	15	-	CASSPGQGESYEQYF	TGTGCCAGCTCACCCGGACAGGGGGAATCCTACGAGCAGTACTTC
TRBJ1-4	TRBD1	TRBV28	13	-	CASRNRGREKLFF	TGTGCCAGCCGAAACAGGGGGCGGGAAAAACTGTTTTTT
TRBJ2-7	-	TRBV7-8	12	-	CASSVQDYEQYF	TGTGCCAGCAGCGTACAGGACTACGAGCAGTACTTC
TRBJ2-7	TRBD1	TRBV6-2/TRBV6-3	15	-	CASSYSGTGGYEQYF	TGTGCCAGCAGTTACTCCGGGACAGGGGGCTACGAGCAGTACTTC
TRBJ2-3	TRBD2	TRBV29-1	14	-	CSVEASGITDTQYF	TGCAGCGTTGAGGCCAGCGGGATCACAGATACGCAGTATTTT
TRBJ1-1	TRBD1	TRBV3-1/TRBV3-2	14	-	CASSQGTGGPEAFF	TGTGCCAGCAGCCAAGGGACAGGGGGGCCGGAAGCTTTCTTT
TRBJ2-3	TRBD2	TRBV3-1/TRBV3-2	14	-	CASSNLAGEDTQYF	TGTGCCAGCAGCAATCTAGCGGGGGAAGATACGCAGTATTTT
TRBJ1-1	-	TRBV11-2	14	-	CASSLAGVNTEAFF	TGTGCCAGCAGCTTAGCGGGGGTAAACACTGAAGCTTTCTTT
TRBJ1-2	-	TRBV28	17	few	CASSLVPGGNFNYGYTF	TGTGCCAGCAGTTTAGTGCCCGGGGGAAACTTTAACTATGGCTACACCTTC
TRBJ1-5	-	TRBV12-3/TRBV12-4	13	-	CASSPGHLQPQHF	TGTGCCAGCAGTCCGGGACATCTTCAGCCCCAGCATTTT
TRBJ2-2	TRBD1	TRBV7-2	16	few	CASSSYRGMRAGELFF	TGTGCCAGCAGCTCGTACAGGGGTATGAGGGCCGGGGAGCTGTTTTTT
TRBJ1-5	-	TRBV12-3/TRBV12-4	13	-	CASSQDSNQPQHF	TGTGCCAGCTCCCAGGATAGCAATCAGCCCCAGCATTTT
TRBJ1-2	-	TRBV20-1	11	-	CSGGPQAGYTF	TGCAGTGGAGGGCCTCAGGCTGGCTACACCTTC
TRBJ2-2	TRBD2	TRBV7-2	16	few	CASSLEETSVTGELFF	TGTGCCAGCAGCTTAGAAGAGACTAGCGTGACCGGGGAGCTGTTTTTT
TRBJ1-2	TRBD1	TRBV27	13	-	CAGDPTGIYGYTF	TGTGCCGGGGACCCGACAGGGATTTATGGCTACACCTTC
TRBJ1-1	TRBD1	TRBV19	16	-	CASSIRAGGSITEAFF	TGTGCCAGTAGTATAAGGGCAGGGGGTTCGATCACTGAAGCTTTCTTT
TRBJ1-1	-	TRBV12-5	13	-	CASGQELGAEAFF	TGTGCTAGTGGTCAAGAGTTGGGCGCTGAAGCTTTCTTT
TRBJ2-1	-	TRBV12-3/TRBV12-4	13	medium-sized	CASSFGTSNEQFF	TGTGCCAGCAGTTTTGGGACAAGCAATGAGCAGTTCTTC
TRBJ2-2	TRBD2	TRBV20-1	17	-	CSASPGLAGINTGELFF	TGCAGTGCTAGTCCGGGACTAGCGGGGATTAACACCGGGGAGCTGTTTTTT
TRBJ1-5	-	TRBV20-1	18	-	CSASRALRQAYSNQPQHF	TGCAGTGCTAGTAGGGCTTTAAGACAGGCCTATAGCAATCAGCCCCAGCATTTT
TRBJ2-1	TRBD1	TRBV9	15	-	CASSVGQGGYNEQFF	TGTGCCAGCAGCGTAGGACAGGGGGGGTACAATGAGCAGTTCTTC
TRBJ2-1	TRBD2	TRBV3-1/TRBV3-2	14	-	CASSLGLVGNEQFF	TGTGCCAGCAGCCTCGGACTAGTCGGCAATGAGCAGTTCTTC
TRBJ2-7	TRBD2	TRBV12-5	14	-	CASAHSGRTYEQYF	TGTGCTAGTGCCCATAGCGGGAGGACCTACGAGCAGTACTTC
TRBJ2-7	TRBD1	TRBV19	17	-	CASSFRTGTGPPWEQYF	TGTGCCAGTAGTTTCCGAACCGGGACAGGCCCACCTTGGGAGCAGTACTTC
TRBJ1-2	TRBD1	TRBV16	15	-	CASSPNTGATYGYTF	TGTGCCAGCAGTCCTAATACAGGGGCAACCTATGGCTACACCTTC
TRBJ2-5	TRBD2	TRBV3-1/TRBV3-2	17	once	CASSQERLAGGGETQYF	TGTGCCAGCAGCCAAGAGCGTCTAGCGGGGGGTGGAGAGACCCAGTACTTC
TRBJ2-7	TRBD1	TRBV30	13	-	CAWTNRGSYEQYF	TGTGCCTGGACCAACAGGGGTTCCTACGAGCAGTACTTC
TRBJ2-5	TRBD2	TRBV4-1	18	-	CASSPLGTSGSWTETQYF	TGCGCCAGCAGCCCCCTTGGGACTAGCGGGAGTTGGACCGAGACCCAGTACTTC
TRBJ2-1	TRBD1	TRBV28	14	-	CASSMDRVYNEQFF	TGTGCCAGCAGTATGGACAGGGTCTACAATGAGCAGTTCTTC
TRBJ2-7	TRBD2	TRBV28	13	-	CASGLAGAYEQYF	TGTGCCAGCGGACTAGCGGGTGCCTACGAGCAGTACTTC
TRBJ2-5	TRBD1	TRBV7-9	15	once	CASSSSGTGGATQYF	TGTGCCAGCAGCTCTTCCGGGACAGGGGGAGCGACCCAGTACTTC
TRBJ1-5	TRBD1	TRBV4-1	16	few	CASSQGWGQNNQPQHF	TGCGCCAGCAGCCAAGGTTGGGGACAGAACAATCAGCCCCAGCATTTT
TRBJ1-2	-	TRBV30	13	-	CAWSRGSSYGYTF	TGTGCCTGGAGCCGGGGGTCATCCTATGGCTACACCTTC
TRBJ2-2	TRBD2	TRBV5-4	16	-	CASSLEAGAYTGELFF	TGTGCCAGCAGCTTGGAAGCGGGGGCCTACACCGGGGAGCTGTTTTTT